This T cell receptor (beta chain) was found in a study of cytomegalovirus exposure and HLA in healthy donors. This CDR3 contains 15 residues. The V and J ends lost 8 bases and 2 bases, in that order; junction bases with no gene match: 12. From germline, CDR1 is SGHTA and CDR2 FQGTGA. Use of 60 Vbeta and 13 Jbeta primers characterized the PCR. The method was immunoSEQ multiplex PCR; TCRdb's version includes in-frame clones alone and lacks a portion of them. This sample carries some 51,000 clones, around 79% of them seen once, and the ten largest clones take approximately 2.3%. The V call is TRBV7-3, the J call TRBJ2-7; 7 bases map to TRBD1. This TCR derives from a female donor in good health and CMV-seronegative. Specimen: PBMCs. CDR3 nucleotides: TGTGCCAGCTCTGACCCGGGACAGAATCCCTACGAGCAGTACTTC. As protein: CASSDPGQNPYEQYF.